This T cell receptor (beta chain) was observed in a study of T cell repertoires in cytomegalovirus infection (dated by TCRdb to between 2018 and 2021). For the wider study: Alongside well-studied HLA-B-restricted epitopes, the peptide stimulations were aimed at recently identified HLA-C-restricted CMV epitopes, whose presentation resists viral immunomodulation. The HLA type of each donor mattered for the analysis, because public TCR beta signatures pointed to carriage of CMV infection along with the matching HLA type. Findings and caveats that apply to the study as a whole: In both this cohort and an independent cohort of several hundred donors, the cumulative frequency of public TCR beta family members distinguished carriers of CMV infection plus the relevant HLA type. The ex vivo response was dominated by HLA-C-restricted CMV-specific TCR beta clonotypes, which also provided the single most frequent clonotype in two of eight donors.

The treatment or condition label, read with the paper, signifies: in vitro stimulation with specific CMV peptide epitopes to enrich CMV-specific T cells. V lost 7 bases and J lost 2 bases, and the count of bases not matched to a germline gene is 6. CDR1 and CDR2 are read off the germline V gene as MNHNS and SASEGT. Counted from cysteine to phenylalanine, this CDR3 has 15 amino acids. Only the CDR3 part of the read is kept: 45 bases, read in frame from the first base. Remarks on this clonotype: This receptor's antigen is unknown. Per-base quality was not reported, and no clone a single base away is much larger than it.

The instrument was an Illumina HiSeq 1500. Using fastp trimming at Q25 and MiXCR clonotype assembly, TCRdb reanalyzed the public sequencing data and kept in-frame beta chains. Identical CDR3 proteins give one entry, which carries the most common genes and DNA. The sample includes roughly 800,000 distinct CDR3 sequences, with under 35% observed a single time. About an eighth of the sample is held by the ten biggest clonotypes. The sequence came from a human donor in good health (CMV status not recorded). Some clones in this sample may be carry-over from other donors' samples. The sequencing here drew on cultured CD8+ T cells from PBMCs, taken from culture after CMV antigen stimulation. The V and J genes are TRBV6-1 and TRBJ2-5, with 11 bases aligning to TRBD2. This receptor carries the CDR3 CASTQLAGEQETQYF. The DNA sequence is TGTGCCAGCACCCAACTAGCGGGAGAGCAAGAGACCCAGTACTTC.